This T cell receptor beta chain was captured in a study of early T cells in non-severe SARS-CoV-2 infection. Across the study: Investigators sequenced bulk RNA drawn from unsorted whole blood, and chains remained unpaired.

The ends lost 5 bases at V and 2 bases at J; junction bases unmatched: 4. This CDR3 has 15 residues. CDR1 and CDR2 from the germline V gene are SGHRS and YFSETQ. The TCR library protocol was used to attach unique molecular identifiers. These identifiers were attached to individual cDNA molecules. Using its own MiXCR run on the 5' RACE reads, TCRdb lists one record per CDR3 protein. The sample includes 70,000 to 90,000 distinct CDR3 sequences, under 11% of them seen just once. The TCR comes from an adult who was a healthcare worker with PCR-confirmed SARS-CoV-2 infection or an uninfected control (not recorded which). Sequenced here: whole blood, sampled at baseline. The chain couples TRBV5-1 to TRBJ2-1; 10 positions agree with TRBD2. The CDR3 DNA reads TGCGCCAGCAGGAAAGCGGGAGGGCCCTACAATGAGCAGTTCTTC. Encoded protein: CASRKAGGPYNEQFF.